The 9 T cell receptor beta chains in this list originate from one sample, sequenced in a study of identical twins. TCRdb called the 5' RACE reads again in MiXCR, with one record for every CDR3 protein. The sample contains 1.5 million to 2 million distinct CDR3 sequences, more than 30% of which appear only once. The sequencing input was cord blood. The receptors come from a newborn girl in good health.

V gene TRBV6-1 combines with J gene TRBJ1-2, with D maybe TRBD1 (5 bases). The CDR3 extends over 15 amino acids. Trimming stripped 11 bases from V and 4 bases from J, with 23 bases between. The germline CDR1 and CDR2 sequences are MNHNS and SASEGT. CDR3 bases: TGTGCCCTCAACGGGGCCCGGAGGCAGGGCTATGGCTACACCTTC. This encodes CALNGARRQGYGYTF.

The chain has TRBV27 and TRBJ2-1, with TRBD2 matching 9 bases. From germline, CDR1 is MNHEY and CDR2 SMNVEV (reference sequence). Trimming took 3 bases from V and 3 from J; bases not matched to a gene: 18. This CDR3 contains 20 residues. The CDR3 bases are TGTGCCAGCAGTTTGACGTGGCGGGGGGGCGGGAAGTGTTGCTACAATGAGCAGTTCTTC. It specifies CASSLTWRGGGKCCYNEQFF.

The chain carries TRBV9 and TRBJ2-1; a weak D match, TRBD1 (5 bases). With 3 bases removed from V and 8 bases from J, the gap between germline ends came to 9 bases. Per the germline V gene, CDR1 is SGDLS and CDR2 is YYNGEE. This CDR3 comprises 12 residues. The CDR3 DNA follows: TGTGCCAGCAGCGATAGGGGCGATGAGCAGTTCTTC. It specifies CASSDRGDEQFF.

The CDR3 is CSVAGSTEAFF. DNA of the CDR3: TGCAGCGTTGCGGGTTCCACTGAAGCTTTCTTT. The chain has TRBV29-1 and TRBJ1-1; no firm D call. Trimming pared 4 bases from V and 4 bases from J, leaving 7 bases between. Germline assignment: CDR1 SQVTM and CDR2 ANQGSEA. The CDR3 loop spans 11 amino acids.

This clonotype has just a few counts. The gene calls are TRBV5-5 and TRBJ1-2, with D maybe TRBD1 (5 bases). This CDR3 contains 14 residues. Germline loops: CDR1 SGHKS, CDR2 YYEKEE (reference sequence). The V gene lost 1 base and the J gene lost 3 bases, with 10 bases spanning the gap. CDR3 coding DNA: TGTGCCAGCAGCTTGCCCGGACAAGACTATGGCTACACCTTC. Its protein is CASSLPGQDYGYTF.

This clonotype was detected a few times. The chain uses TRBV5-1 and TRBJ2-4, with TRBD1 matching 7 bases. The CDR3 spans 14 residues. With V trimmed by 0 bases and J by 8 bases, 5 bases remained unmatched. Per the germline V gene, CDR1 is SGHRS and CDR2 is YFSETQ. In DNA, the CDR3 is TGCGCCAGCAGCTTGGTTCCAGGGGGTGACATTCAGTACTTC. Translation: CASSLVPGGDIQYF.

The V gene is TRBV28, the J gene TRBJ2-7; D remains ambiguous. The germline V gene encodes CDR1 MDHEN and CDR2 SYDVKM. Trimming pared 2 bases from V and 1 base from J, leaving 9 bases between. This CDR3 has 14 amino acids. The CDR3 is CASSLVRFSYEQYF. The CDR3 DNA sequence: TGTGCCAGCAGTTTAGTACGGTTTTCCTACGAGCAGTACTTC.

This clonotype was seen more than once but under ten times. The chain recombines TRBV20-1 with TRBJ1-4, with 9 bases fitting TRBD1. This CDR3 is built from 12 residues. Germline lookup yields CDR1 DFQATT and CDR2 SNEGSKA (reference sequence). The V and J ends lost 5 bases and 7 bases, in that order; junction bases with no gene match: 2. CDR3 in DNA: TGCAGTGCTGGGGACAGGGTTGAAAAACTGTTTTTT. It codes for CSAGDRVEKLFF.

The V gene is TRBV10-3, the J gene TRBJ1-1; no definite D call. The CDR3 sequence is 13 residues long. Germline V gene sequence: CDR1 ENHRY, CDR2 SYGVKD. V was cut by 8 bases and J by 0 bases, with 10 bases left in between. The CDR3 region is CAIAPVMNTEAFF. The CDR3 DNA sequence: TGTGCCATCGCGCCGGTGATGAACACTGAAGCTTTCTTT.